The 3 T cell receptor beta chains below were found in one sample sequenced in a study of T-cell memory formation after mild COVID-19. TCRdb re-analysed the 5' RACE reads in MiXCR, keeping a single row per CDR3 protein. This sample has 250,000 to 350,000 distinct CDR3 sequences, with less than 20% found just once. Material: PBMCs or a T cell subset sorted from them (not recorded which). These receptor sequences come from a man younger than 35 who had mild COVID-19 (a few samples of this study predate the infection). Cell type and time point are not known.

This clonotype was observed many times. This chain uses TRBV9 with TRBJ2-3; D is ambiguous. The CDR3 runs to 13 residues. Trimming shortened V by 5 bases and J by 1 base, and 8 bases separated the two germline ends. Germline V CDR1 and CDR2: SGDLS, YYNGEE. The CDR3 loop is CASSSSGTDTQYF. The CDR3 nucleotides are TGTGCCAGCAGTAGCTCGGGCACAGATACGCAGTATTTT.

The V and J genes are TRBV12-3 or TRBV12-4 and TRBJ2-7, with 10 bases lining up with TRBD1. The V and J ends lost 6 bases and 7 bases, in that order; junction bases with no gene match: 6. The CDR3 totals 13 residues. As DNA, the CDR3 is TGTGCCAGCAGGCGACAGGGGGCGGGGGAGCAGTACTTC. It translates to CASRRQGAGEQYF.

There are a few counts of this clonotype. The rearrangement links TRBV20-1 to TRBJ1-2, with a possible D match to TRBD1 (5 bases). V was shortened by 1 base and J by 1 base, with 10 bases between the two germline ends. The CDR3 sequence is 14 residues long. Germline assignment: CDR1 DFQATT and CDR2 SNEGSKA (reference sequence). The CDR3 sequence is CSARGGPGNYGYTF. The CDR3 bases are TGCAGTGCTAGAGGGGGACCGGGTAACTATGGCTACACCTTC.